A selection of T cell receptor beta chains follows, all from one sample in a study of blood T cell repertoires in COVID-19. Here immunoSEQ multiplex PCR was the method, and the copy in TCRdb shows in-frame clones only, minus some. The sample has 450,000 or so clones; approximately 89% are singletons. Material for sequencing was peripheral blood. The receptors were sampled from a man younger than 35 with COVID-19, enrolled during active disease. The CDR3 runs from the conserved cysteine through the conserved F or W. A D gene is named only where the DNA matches it firmly. Clone size, where shown, is once, few, many, or a class for clones that have expanded.

d_call: -
v_call: TRBV27
clone_size: once
j_call: TRBJ2-7
cdr3_aa: CASSFSRGSYEQYF
cdr3_nt: TGTGCCAGCAGTTTCTCCCGGGGATCCTACGAGCAGTACTTC

d_call: TRBD2
v_call: TRBV5-1
clone_size: -
j_call: TRBJ2-1
cdr3_aa: CASSPGLAGQNEQFF
cdr3_nt: TGCGCCAGCAGCCCCGGCCTAGCGGGTCAGAATGAGCAGTTCTTC

d_call: -
v_call: TRBV3-1/TRBV3-2
clone_size: -
j_call: TRBJ2-7
cdr3_aa: CASSQRGIRDGSYEQYF
cdr3_nt: TGTGCCAGCAGCCAACGGGGGATCCGGGACGGCTCCTACGAGCAGTACTTC

d_call: TRBD2
v_call: TRBV4-2
clone_size: -
j_call: TRBJ2-7
cdr3_aa: CASSQTASGRGFYEQYF
cdr3_nt: TGTGCCAGCAGCCAAACGGCTAGCGGGAGGGGTTTCTACGAGCAGTACTTC

d_call: TRBD2
v_call: TRBV5-6
clone_size: -
j_call: TRBJ2-7
cdr3_aa: CASSFGGMVEQYF
cdr3_nt: TGTGCCAGCAGCTTCGGGGGGATGGTCGAGCAGTACTTC

d_call: -
v_call: TRBV7-8
clone_size: -
j_call: TRBJ2-7
cdr3_aa: CASSPWTTYEQYF
cdr3_nt: TGTGCCAGCAGCCCCTGGACTACCTACGAGCAGTACTTC

d_call: -
v_call: TRBV24-1
clone_size: -
j_call: TRBJ2-2
cdr3_aa: CATSAAGRGTGELFF
cdr3_nt: TGTGCCACCAGTGCGGCCGGCCGGGGCACCGGGGAGCTGTTTTTT

d_call: -
v_call: TRBV12-3/TRBV12-4
clone_size: -
j_call: TRBJ2-7
cdr3_aa: CASSSGQYGEQYF
cdr3_nt: TGTGCCAGCAGCTCCGGACAGTATGGCGAGCAGTACTTC

d_call: -
v_call: TRBV5-4
clone_size: -
j_call: TRBJ1-4
cdr3_aa: CASSNTATNEKLFF
cdr3_nt: TGTGCCAGCAGCAACACCGCAACTAATGAAAAACTGTTTTTT

d_call: TRBD2
v_call: TRBV5-1
clone_size: once
j_call: TRBJ2-1
cdr3_aa: CASSSWVGTSGYNEQFF
cdr3_nt: TGCGCCAGCAGCTCCTGGGTTGGGACTAGCGGTTACAATGAGCAGTTCTTC

d_call: TRBD1
v_call: TRBV6-2/TRBV6-3
clone_size: once
j_call: TRBJ2-1
cdr3_aa: CASSSTGTGSVSEQFF
cdr3_nt: TGTGCCAGCAGCTCTACCGGGACAGGGTCGGTGAGTGAGCAGTTCTTC

d_call: TRBD2
v_call: TRBV5-4
clone_size: -
j_call: TRBJ2-1
cdr3_aa: CASSLGPGLAGGPLNEQFF
cdr3_nt: TGTGCCAGCAGCTTGGGCCCGGGACTAGCGGGAGGGCCTTTGAATGAGCAGTTCTTC

d_call: TRBD2
v_call: TRBV3-1/TRBV3-2
clone_size: -
j_call: TRBJ2-1
cdr3_aa: CASSQDLAGLYNEQFF
cdr3_nt: TGTGCCAGCAGCCAAGATCTAGCGGGGTTATACAATGAGCAGTTCTTC

d_call: -
v_call: TRBV6-5
clone_size: -
j_call: TRBJ2-1
cdr3_aa: CASSYTAEGINEQFF
cdr3_nt: TGTGCCAGCAGTTACACAGCGGAGGGGATCAATGAGCAGTTCTTC

d_call: -
v_call: TRBV7-2
clone_size: -
j_call: TRBJ2-5
cdr3_aa: CASSSWAEETQYF
cdr3_nt: TGTGCCAGCAGCTCCTGGGCAGAAGAGACCCAGTACTTC

d_call: -
v_call: TRBV28
clone_size: -
j_call: TRBJ1-2
cdr3_aa: CASSPEVVSRNGYTF
cdr3_nt: TGTGCCAGCAGCCCCGAAGTAGTTTCCCGTAATGGCTACACCTTC

d_call: -
v_call: TRBV2
clone_size: once
j_call: TRBJ1-6
cdr3_aa: CASSGRETKNNSPLHF
cdr3_nt: TGTGCCAGCAGTGGACGCGAGACAAAGAATAATTCACCCCTCCACTTT

d_call: -
v_call: TRBV5-1
clone_size: -
j_call: TRBJ1-1
cdr3_aa: CASSPFGGAEAFF
cdr3_nt: TGCGCCAGCAGCCCCTTCGGAGGAGCTGAAGCTTTCTTT

d_call: -
v_call: TRBV2
clone_size: -
j_call: TRBJ2-1
cdr3_aa: CASRPGTESYNEQFF
cdr3_nt: TGTGCCAGCAGGCCCGGGACTGAGTCCTACAATGAGCAGTTCTTC

d_call: -
v_call: TRBV19
clone_size: -
j_call: TRBJ2-7
cdr3_aa: CASSGQPSYEQYF
cdr3_nt: TGTGCCAGTAGTGGACAGCCCAGCTACGAGCAGTACTTC

d_call: TRBD2
v_call: TRBV3-1/TRBV3-2
clone_size: -
j_call: TRBJ2-1
cdr3_aa: CASSQEIAGVTNEQFF
cdr3_nt: TGTGCCAGCAGCCAAGAAATAGCGGGAGTCACCAATGAGCAGTTCTTC

d_call: TRBD1
v_call: TRBV14
clone_size: -
j_call: TRBJ2-3
cdr3_aa: CASSYRGTDTQYF
cdr3_nt: TGTGCCAGCAGCTACAGGGGTACTGATACGCAGTATTTT

d_call: -
v_call: TRBV7-9
clone_size: -
j_call: TRBJ1-3
cdr3_aa: CASSLGQSSGNTIYF
cdr3_nt: TGTGCCAGCAGCTTAGGACAGAGCTCTGGAAACACCATATATTTT

d_call: -
v_call: TRBV27
clone_size: -
j_call: TRBJ1-5
cdr3_aa: CASSLRGMGQPQHF
cdr3_nt: TGTGCCAGCAGTTTACGGGGGATGGGCCAGCCCCAGCATTTT

d_call: TRBD1
v_call: TRBV7-3
clone_size: -
j_call: TRBJ1-2
cdr3_aa: CASSPNLQGDYGYTF
cdr3_nt: TGTGCCAGCAGCCCAAACCTACAGGGGGACTATGGCTACACCTTC

d_call: TRBD2
v_call: TRBV27
clone_size: -
j_call: TRBJ2-7
cdr3_aa: CASSLAAGGINEQYF
cdr3_nt: TGTGCCAGCAGTCTAGCAGCGGGAGGTATCAACGAGCAGTACTTC

d_call: -
v_call: TRBV5-1
clone_size: -
j_call: TRBJ1-1
cdr3_aa: CASSLAGPNTEAFF
cdr3_nt: TGCGCCAGCAGCTTGGCAGGGCCGAACACTGAAGCTTTCTTT

d_call: -
v_call: TRBV2
clone_size: -
j_call: TRBJ2-5
cdr3_aa: CASILEQETQYF
cdr3_nt: TGTGCCAGCATACTCGAGCAAGAGACCCAGTACTTC

d_call: -
v_call: TRBV5-6
clone_size: -
j_call: TRBJ1-2
cdr3_aa: CASSLALRDGYTF
cdr3_nt: TGTGCCAGCAGCTTGGCCCTGCGGGATGGCTACACCTTC

d_call: -
v_call: TRBV19
clone_size: -
j_call: TRBJ2-1
cdr3_aa: CASSRESSYNEQFF
cdr3_nt: TGTGCCAGTAGTCGGGAAAGCTCCTACAATGAGCAGTTCTTC

d_call: TRBD2
v_call: TRBV11-2
clone_size: -
j_call: TRBJ2-7
cdr3_aa: CASSLRLATDYEQYF
cdr3_nt: TGTGCCAGCAGCCTTAGACTAGCGACAGACTACGAGCAGTACTTC

d_call: TRBD2
v_call: TRBV6-6
clone_size: -
j_call: TRBJ2-5
cdr3_aa: CASRRGLAGNQETQYF
cdr3_nt: TGTGCCAGCAGAAGAGGACTAGCGGGGAACCAAGAGACCCAGTACTTC

d_call: TRBD2
v_call: TRBV5-1
clone_size: -
j_call: TRBJ2-5
cdr3_aa: CASSLGTSGGRETQYF
cdr3_nt: TGCGCCAGCAGCTTAGGGACTAGCGGGGGTAGGGAGACCCAGTACTTC

d_call: TRBD2
v_call: TRBV7-7
clone_size: -
j_call: TRBJ2-2
cdr3_aa: CASSLAKAGVGTGELFF
cdr3_nt: TGTGCTAGCAGCTTAGCGAAAGCGGGAGTGGGAACCGGGGAGCTGTTTTTT

d_call: TRBD1
v_call: TRBV6-5
clone_size: -
j_call: TRBJ1-5
cdr3_aa: CASRATGVLQPQHF
cdr3_nt: TGTGCCAGCAGAGCTACAGGGGTGTTACAGCCCCAGCATTTT

d_call: TRBD2
v_call: TRBV7-6
clone_size: -
j_call: TRBJ2-1
cdr3_aa: CASSLALAGSSYNEQFF
cdr3_nt: TGTGCCAGCAGCTTAGCTCTAGCGGGGAGCTCCTACAATGAGCAGTTCTTC

d_call: -
v_call: TRBV18
clone_size: -
j_call: TRBJ2-2
cdr3_aa: CASSPTGGELFF
cdr3_nt: TGTGCCAGCTCACCTACAGGGGGGGAGCTGTTTTTT

d_call: TRBD2
v_call: TRBV6-5
clone_size: -
j_call: TRBJ2-1
cdr3_aa: CASSYSLGLGYEQFF
cdr3_nt: TGTGCCAGCAGTTACTCTTTGGGACTAGGATACGAGCAGTTCTTC

d_call: TRBD1
v_call: TRBV27
clone_size: -
j_call: TRBJ2-1
cdr3_aa: CASSRDRGDYNEQFF
cdr3_nt: TGTGCCAGCAGTCGCGACAGGGGGGATTACAATGAGCAGTTCTTC

d_call: -
v_call: TRBV6-4
clone_size: -
j_call: TRBJ2-7
cdr3_aa: CASSRETHTPQYF
cdr3_nt: TGTGCCAGCAGCCGGGAGACACATACACCGCAGTACTTC